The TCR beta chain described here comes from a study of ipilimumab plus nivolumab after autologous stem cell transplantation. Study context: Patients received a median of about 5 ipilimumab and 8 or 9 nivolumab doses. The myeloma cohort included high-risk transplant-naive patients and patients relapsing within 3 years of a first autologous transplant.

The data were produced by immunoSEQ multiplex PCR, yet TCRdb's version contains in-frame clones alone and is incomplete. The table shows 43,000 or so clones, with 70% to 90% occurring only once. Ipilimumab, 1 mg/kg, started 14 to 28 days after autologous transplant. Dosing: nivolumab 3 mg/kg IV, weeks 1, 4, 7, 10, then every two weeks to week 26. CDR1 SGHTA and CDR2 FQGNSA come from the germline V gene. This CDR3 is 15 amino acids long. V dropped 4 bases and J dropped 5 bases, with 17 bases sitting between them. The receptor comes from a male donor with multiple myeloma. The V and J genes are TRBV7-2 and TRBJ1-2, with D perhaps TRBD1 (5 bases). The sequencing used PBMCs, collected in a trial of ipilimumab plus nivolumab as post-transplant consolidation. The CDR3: CASSSPEGLFYGYTF. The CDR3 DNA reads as TGTGCCAGCAGCTCCCCGGAGGGGTTATTTTATGGCTACACCTTC. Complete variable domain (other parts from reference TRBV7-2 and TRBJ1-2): GAGVSQSPSNKVTEKGKDVELRCDPISGHTALYWYRQSLGQGLEFLIYFQGNSAPDKSGLPSDRFSAERTGGSVSTLTIQRTQQEDSAVYLCASSSPEGLFYGYTFGSGTRLTVV.